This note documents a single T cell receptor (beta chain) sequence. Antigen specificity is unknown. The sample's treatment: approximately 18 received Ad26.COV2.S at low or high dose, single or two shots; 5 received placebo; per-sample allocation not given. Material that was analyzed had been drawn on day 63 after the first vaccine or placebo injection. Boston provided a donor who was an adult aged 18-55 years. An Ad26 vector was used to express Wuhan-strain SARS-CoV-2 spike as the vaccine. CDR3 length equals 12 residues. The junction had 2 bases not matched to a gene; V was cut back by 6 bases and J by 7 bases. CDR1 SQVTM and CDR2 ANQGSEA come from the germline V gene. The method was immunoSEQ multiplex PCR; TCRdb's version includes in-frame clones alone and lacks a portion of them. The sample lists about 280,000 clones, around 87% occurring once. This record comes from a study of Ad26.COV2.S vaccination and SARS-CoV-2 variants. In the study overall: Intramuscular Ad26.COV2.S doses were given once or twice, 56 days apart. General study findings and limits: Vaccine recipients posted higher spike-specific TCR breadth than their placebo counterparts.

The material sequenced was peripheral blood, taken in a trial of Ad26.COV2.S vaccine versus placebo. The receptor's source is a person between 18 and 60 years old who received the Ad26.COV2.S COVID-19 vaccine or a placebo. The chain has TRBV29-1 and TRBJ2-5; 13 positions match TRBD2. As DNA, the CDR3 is TGCAGCGTACGGACTAGCGGGGGGACCCAGTACTTC. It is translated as CSVRTSGGTQYF.